This T cell receptor beta chain was observed in a study of T cells after yellow fever vaccination (dated 2019 in TCRdb). Concerning the study at large: The SMART-Seq v4 Ultra Low Input RNA kit was used to prepare libraries from fractions with low cell numbers. To track T-cell clones before and after primary and booster YFV17D yellow fever vaccination, bulk TCR alpha and beta repertoires were sequenced longitudinally. Two healthy male donors, one aged 18 to 30 and one aged 30 to 40 years, were included in the cohort. Blood was drawn at multiple timepoints before and after primary and secondary immunization, with bulk PBMC replicates and cell subsets isolated. Overall results and qualifications from the work: After the booster, most clones that had expanded after primary vaccination were detected again (approximately 95% of CD4 and roughly nine tenths of CD8), suggesting broad maintenance of memory. The study included only two donors, which limits how far the findings can be generalized. A small share of clonotypes was detected in both CD4 and CD8 compartments, with the overlap likely arising from convergent recombination. Compared with the primary T-cell response, the secondary T-cell response was faster but weaker, reaching its peak on day 5 rather than on day 15. Computational filtering was required because FACS-sorted repertoires could contain abundant contaminating clonotypes from the bulk population.

Remarks on this clonotype: The target of this receptor is not known. It has no much larger one-base neighbor in the sample; base qualities were not kept.

TCR cDNA was synthesized by 5'RACE template switching, which introduced a universal primer site and unique molecular identifiers. cDNA synthesis was primed from both the TCR alpha and TCR beta constant segments. Libraries were amplified in two PCR steps, with sample barcodes and sequencing adapters added in the second step. Sequencing of libraries was done on Illumina HiSeq 2500 (2x100 bp) or NovaSeq (2x150 bp). Concerning the study's data processing: MIGEC was used to demultiplex reads and collapse the reads into UMI consensus sequences, and MiXCR was used for V(D)J alignment. Vaccine-responding clonotypes were identified with edgeR using replicate PBMC samples, with FDR below 0.01 and a log2 fold change above 5 up to day 15 being required. CD4 or CD8 identity was assigned to each bulk clonotype according to whether the clonotype was present at higher abundance in the sequenced CD4 repertoire or the sequenced CD8 repertoire. TCRdb reprocessed the public reads (quality trimming at Q25 with fastp, clone calling with MiXCR) and kept in-frame beta chains. Each record represents a unique CDR3 protein, reported with the most common genes and DNA among its rows. Clone size and V and J calls follow TCRdb, not the original study. For this sample there are approximately 550,000 distinct CDR3 sequences; about 19% appear just once. In total, the top ten clones hold roughly an eighth of the sample.

The intended sense of this specimen's treatment or condition label: live attenuated yellow fever vaccine strain. Two biological replicates of bulk PBMCs were collected at each blood-draw timepoint. A standard Ficoll-Paque protocol was used to isolate PBMCs from peripheral blood. TriZol was used to extract RNA from bulk PBMCs, CD4 and CD8 fractions, and dextramer-positive and dextramer-negative fractions. The receptor was derived from a man under 40 who received the YFV17D yellow fever vaccine. The sample here was PBMCs, taken 15 days after the yellow fever booster vaccination.

CDR3 loop: CASRNRGQVSPLHF. The nucleotide sequence is given as TGTGCCAGCAGAAACAGGGGTCAGGTTTCACCCCTCCACTTT. The chain links TRBV6-1 with TRBJ1-6; 7 nucleotides in the junction match TRBD1. The CDR3 starts with the cysteine, ends with the phenylalanine, and has 14 residues. Only the CDR3 DNA is retained, 42 bases long and in frame from the first base. For CDR1 and CDR2, the germline V gene lists MNHNS and SASEGT. V trim: 6 bases; J trim: 9 bases; unmatched bases: 8.